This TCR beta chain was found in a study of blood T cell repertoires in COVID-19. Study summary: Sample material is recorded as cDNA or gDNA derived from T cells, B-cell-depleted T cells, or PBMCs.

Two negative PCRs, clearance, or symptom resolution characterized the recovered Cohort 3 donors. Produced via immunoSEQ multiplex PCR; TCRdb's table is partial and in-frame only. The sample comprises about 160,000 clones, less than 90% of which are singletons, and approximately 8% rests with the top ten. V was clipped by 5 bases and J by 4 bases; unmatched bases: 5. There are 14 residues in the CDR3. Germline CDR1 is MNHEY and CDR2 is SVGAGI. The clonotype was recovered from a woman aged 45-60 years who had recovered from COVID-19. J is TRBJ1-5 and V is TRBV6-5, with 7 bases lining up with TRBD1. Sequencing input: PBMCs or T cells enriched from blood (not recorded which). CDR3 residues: CASSPGQQNQPQHF. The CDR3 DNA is TGTGCCAGCAGTCCGGGACAGCAGAATCAGCCCCAGCATTTT.